This T cell receptor (beta chain) originates from a study of blood T cell repertoires in COVID-19. Across the study: COVID-19 samples from acute and convalescent phases originated in the United States, Italy and Spain. T cells, B-cell-depleted T cells, or PBMCs supplied cDNA or gDNA.

The germline gives CDR1 SEHNR, CDR2 FQNEAQ (reference sequence). This CDR3 spans 15 amino acids. V lost 3 bases to trimming and J lost 4 bases, with 12 bases between them. Original processing notes: Nucleated cell counts were estimated from reference gene primer amplification. Data came from immunoSEQ multiplex PCR; TCRdb stores just in-frame clones and leaves some out. V, J and clone size are those of that table, while D and trimming were read from the DNA. The repertoire has around 300,000 clones, about nine tenths of them found once; the top ten carry 2.5% to 3%. This TCR was sampled from a woman in her 30s with active or convalescent COVID-19. The sequencing input was peripheral blood. The chain recombines TRBV7-9 with TRBJ1-4; tentatively, D is TRBD1 (5 bases). The CDR3 coding sequence is TGTGCCAGCAGCTTTAGGGGAAAACTTAATGAAAAACTGTTTTTT. This gives the protein CASSFRGKLNEKLFF.